Shown below are 20 T cell receptor beta chains from a single sample sequenced in a study of regulatory T cells in long-lasting Graves disease. Indicated time point: persistent/refractory GD, antithyroid drugs over 5 years with positive TRAb. PBMCs were the source of the RNA used for TCR sequencing. Construction of TCR beta libraries relied on iRepertoire HTBI primers and on Arm-PCR targeting CDR3 regions. Each CDR3 protein is one row after TCRdb ran MiXCR on the multiplex PCR reads. The sample carries approximately 380,000 distinct CDR3 sequences, about 20% recorded once. Source: peripheral blood mononuclear cells (PBMCs), taken when the disease was refractory, from a patient treated with antithyroid drugs. The receptors derive from a female donor with Graves disease.

This clonotype appeared a few times. J is TRBJ2-5 and V is TRBV28; the match to TRBD2 covers 7 bases. This CDR3 has 12 amino acids. V dropped 6 bases and J dropped 4; count of bases not matched to a gene: 2. Germline V CDR1 and CDR2: MDHEN, SYDVKM. CDR3 sequence: CASRVAGETQYF. DNA of the CDR3: TGTGCCAGCAGGGTAGCGGGAGAGACCCAGTACTTC. Looking up the rest from reference TRBV28 and TRBJ2-5 gives the full variable domain: DVKVTQSSRYLVKRTGEKVFLECVQDMDHENMFWYRQDPGLGLRLIYFSYDVKMKEKGDIPEGYSVSREKKERFSLILESASTNQTSMYLCASRVAGETQYFGPGTRLLVL.

This clonotype was picked up many times. CDR3 coding DNA: TGTGCCAGCAGCTTAAGTGGGATGGGTGAAGAGACCCAGTACTTC. Its translation: CASSLSGMGEETQYF. The V and J genes are TRBV7-3 and TRBJ2-5; the D is unclear. CDR3 length equals 15 residues. The germline V gene has CDR1 SGHTA and CDR2 FQGTGA. Trimming removed 1 base from V and 3 bases from J, with 12 bases in between.

The chain combines TRBV28 with TRBJ2-4; D tentatively fits TRBD1 or TRBD2 (5 bases each). V lost 3 bases and J 0 bases, leaving 9 bases between the germline ends. Germline CDR1 reads MDHEN; CDR2 reads SYDVKM. The CDR3 is 15 amino acids. The CDR3 bases are TGTGCCAGCAGTTTTGGGGGAGTAGCCAAAAACATTCAGTACTTC. Translated, it gives CASSFGGVAKNIQYF.

The chain employs TRBV20-1 and TRBJ2-7; tentative D call: TRBD2 (5 bases). From germline, CDR1 is DFQATT and CDR2 SNEGSKA (reference sequence). The V end was cut by 3 bases, the J end by 0 bases, with 15 bases between. This CDR3 is built from 15 residues. The CDR3 here is CSASPGSGVSYEQYF. The CDR3 DNA reads as TGCAGTGCTAGCCCTGGATCCGGGGTCTCCTACGAGCAGTACTTC.

On this clonotype: A much larger clone differs by one base, so this may be a read error. V gene TRBV19 combines with J gene TRBJ1-1, with no clear D. The CDR3 extends over 14 amino acids. The germline gives CDR1 LNHDA, CDR2 SQIVND (reference sequence). CDR3 coding DNA: TGTGCCAGTAGTACCCCAGGAAAGAACACTGAAGCTTCCTTT. Translation: CASSTPGKNTEASF.

This clonotype appeared a few times. The chain joins TRBV11-2 to TRBJ2-2; a weak D match, TRBD2 (5 bases). Trimming cost V 6 bases and J 8 bases, with 16 bases left between them. CDR3 size: 14 residues. From germline, CDR1 is SGHAT and CDR2 FQNNGV. This CDR3 is CASSPRTRDGELFF. The DNA for the CDR3 is TGTGCCAGCAGTCCGCGTACTAGGGATGGGGAGCTGTTTTTT. The full variable domain, rest sourced from reference TRBV11-2 and TRBJ2-2, is EAGVAQSPRYKIIEKRQSVAFWCNPISGHATLYWYQQILGQGPKLLIQFQNNGVVDDSQLPKDRFSAERLKGVDSTLKIQPAKLEDSAVYLCASSPRTRDGELFFGEGSRLTVL.

This clonotype was recorded a few times. The chain is built from TRBV4-3 and TRBJ1-4; D unclear. Between the trimmed V and J ends, which lost 4 bases and 8 bases, there was a span of 14 bases. This CDR3 comprises 14 residues. Germline V lookup: CDR1 LGHNA, CDR2 YSLEER. Here the CDR3 reads CASSLRVSDEKLFF. The CDR3 DNA follows: TGCGCCAGCAGCCTGAGGGTCAGCGACGAAAAACTGTTTTTT.

This clonotype was seen a few times. This chain uses TRBV30 with TRBJ1-3, with D perhaps TRBD1 (5 bases). Trimming cost V 5 bases and J 2 bases, with 10 bases left between them. The germline CDR1 and CDR2 sequences are GTSNPN and SVGIG (reference sequence). The CDR3 runs 13 residues. The CDR3 spells CAWAVGAGNTIYF. Written as DNA, the CDR3 is TGTGCCTGGGCGGTAGGGGCTGGAAACACCATATATTTT.

The chain has TRBV5-1 and TRBJ2-2, with 8 bases identical to TRBD1. This CDR3 contains 15 residues. V trimming: 4 bases; J trimming: 4 bases; junction bases outside the gene matches: 6. The V gene's germline CDR1 is SGHRS and CDR2 YFSETQ. CDR3 residues: CASSLRGRGTGELFF. The CDR3 bases are TGCGCCAGCAGCCTCAGGGGGCGAGGCACCGGGGAGCTGTTTTTT. The variable domain in full, completed from reference TRBV5-1 and TRBJ2-2, reads KAGVTQTPRYLIKTRGQQVTLSCSPISGHRSVSWYQQTPGQGLQFLFEYFSETQRNKGNFPGRFSGRQFSNSRSEMNVSTLELGDSALYLCASSLRGRGTGELFFGEGSRLTVL.

This sequence joins TRBV7-3 and TRBJ2-2; D is undetermined. Germline lookup yields CDR1 SGHTA and CDR2 FQGTGA. Trimming took off 5 bases at V and 2 bases at J, with 9 bases between the two ends. The CDR3 is made up of 14 amino acids. For the CDR3, the DNA is TGTGCCAGCAGCCGCAGCAGTAACACCGGGGAGCTGTTTTTT. Amino acids: CASSRSSNTGELFF.

The V gene is TRBV6-1, the J gene TRBJ1-5; 9 bases match TRBD1. V lost 8 bases to trimming and J lost 6 bases; unmatched junction nucleotides: 11. Germline values: CDR1 MNHNS, CDR2 SASEGT. The CDR3 extends over 15 amino acids. DNA of the CDR3: TGTGCCAGCTCCTGGACAGGGGTTTATGGTCAGCCCCAGCATTTT. Translating it yields CASSWTGVYGQPQHF.

This clonotype was picked up many times. This chain joins TRBV7-2 and TRBJ2-5; TRBD1 agrees at 9 bases. With V trimmed by 1 base and J by 1 base, 4 bases remained unmatched. The germline gives CDR1 SGHTA, CDR2 FQGNSA. The CDR3 loop spans 16 amino acids. The CDR3 DNA sequence: TGTGCCAGCAGCTTAGTCGGGACAGGGCCCCAAGAGACCCAGTACTTC. This encodes CASSLVGTGPQETQYF.

With respect to this clonotype: A much bigger clone sits one base away, suggesting this may be a read error. J is TRBJ1-5 and V is TRBV12-3 or TRBV12-4; D is unresolved. CDR3 length: 13 residues. Trimming removed 2 bases at V and 9 bases at J, with 11 bases between. This chain's CDR3 is CASSLLARGPQHF. CDR3 DNA sequence: TGTGCCAGCAGTTTATTGGCGAGAGGGCCCCAGCATTTT.

This clonotype was counted ten times or more. CDR3 bases: TGCAGTGCTAGAGATCCTAACTCCCGATTCAATCAGCCCCAGCATTTT. Residues: CSARDPNSRFNQPQHF. V is TRBV20-1 and J is TRBJ1-5; D unresolved. The germline V and J ends were trimmed by 0 bases and 3 bases, with 15 bases remaining between them. Germline CDR1 DFQATT, CDR2 SNEGSKA (reference sequence). This CDR3 comprises 16 residues.

This clonotype has just a few counts. This sequence joins TRBV5-8 and TRBJ2-7; D uncertain. Germline assignment: CDR1 SGHTS and CDR2 YDEGEE. The CDR3 is 13 residues long. The V end was cut by 3 bases, the J end by 2 bases, with 9 bases between. The CDR3 reads CASSWRTTYEQYF. The CDR3 bases are TGTGCCAGCAGCTGGCGGACCACCTACGAGCAGTACTTC.

This clonotype was seen at least ten times. The gene calls are TRBV12-3 or TRBV12-4 and TRBJ2-5; the D gene is possibly TRBD1 (5 bases). Trimming pared 6 bases from V and 7 bases from J, leaving 21 bases between. CDR3 length: 15 residues. CDR3 amino acids: CASSSQTDFGWTQYF. CDR3 in DNA: TGTGCCAGCAGCTCCCAGACAGACTTCGGTTGGACCCAGTACTTC.

In its sample, this clonotype was seen a few times. The chain joins TRBV9 to TRBJ2-2, with D possibly matching TRBD1 (5 bases). Germline CDR1 is SGDLS and CDR2 is YYNGEE. Trimming pared 4 bases from V and 6 bases from J, leaving 25 bases between. The CDR3 length is 18 residues. The CDR3 region is CASSPEPKGVYRPGELFF. The CDR3 nucleotides are TGTGCCAGCAGCCCCGAGCCGAAAGGGGTATATCGTCCCGGGGAGCTGTTTTTT.

DNA for the CDR3: TGTGCCACCCGTGCGTCGAGGGCCCAAATGGGAGAGACCCAGTACTTC. It is translated as CATRASRAQMGETQYF. The rearrangement joins TRBV25-1 to TRBJ2-5; possibly TRBD2 for D (5 bases). CDR1 is MGHDK, CDR2 SYGVNS, per germline. Trimming pared 10 bases from V and 4 bases from J, leaving 25 bases between. The CDR3 is made up of 16 amino acids.

This clonotype has ten or more counts. The CDR3 sequence: CASASGTGGEQYF. DNA of the CDR3: TGTGCCAGCGCGTCCGGGACAGGGGGCGAGCAGTACTTC. The gene calls are TRBV2 and TRBJ2-7, with 11 bases aligning to TRBD1. Germline loops: CDR1 SNHLY, CDR2 FYNNEI. V shed 8 bases and J 6 bases; nucleotides not matched to a gene: 6. This CDR3 is built from 13 residues.

This chain links TRBV3-1 with TRBJ2-3; possibly TRBD1 for D (5 bases). Germline CDR1 and CDR2: LGHDT and YNNKEL (reference sequence). The CDR3 runs to 14 residues. Trimming left V 0 bases short and J 5 bases short, with 9 bases between. CDR3 in DNA: TGTGCCAGCAGCCAAGAGCCGACAGTAGATACGCAGTATTTT. Its translation is CASSQEPTVDTQYF.